This is a list of T cell receptor beta chains from one sample in a study of T cell responses to AZD1222 COVID-19 vaccine. Sequencing was performed with immunoSEQ multiplex PCR; in TCRdb, only in-frame clones are kept and a portion is missing. Of fewer than 150,000 clones listed, 88% are singletons. Here the sequenced sample was peripheral blood, taken 28 days after the second AZD1222 dose. The receptors here all came from an adult who received the AZD1222 COVID-19 vaccine. Both conserved end residues are part of each CDR3. Each record gives: clone size, J gene, D gene, V gene, CDR3 length, CDR3 DNA, CDR3 protein. The D gene is left open where the match is weak. Not every row has a clone size; where given, it reads once, few, many or a size class.

abundance: once
j_gene: TRBJ2-7
d_gene: TRBD1
v_gene: TRBV18
len: 14
CDR3nt: TGTGCCAGCGCAGGTTCCACAGGGGGTAACGAGCAGTACTTC
CDR3aa: CASAGSTGGNEQYF

abundance: .
j_gene: TRBJ2-5
d_gene: .
v_gene: TRBV7-9
len: 16
CDR3nt: TGTGCCAGCAGCGGGAAGTACGGAAGTACCGAAGAGACCCAGTACTTC
CDR3aa: CASSGKYGSTEETQYF

abundance: .
j_gene: TRBJ2-1
d_gene: .
v_gene: TRBV20-1
len: 11
CDR3nt: TGCAGTGCTCTGACCCGGAATGAGCAGTTCTTC
CDR3aa: CSALTRNEQFF

abundance: .
j_gene: TRBJ1-3
d_gene: TRBD1
v_gene: TRBV15
len: 15
CDR3nt: TGTGCCACCAGCAGAGACAGGGGGACTGGAAACACCATATATTTT
CDR3aa: CATSRDRGTGNTIYF

abundance: .
j_gene: TRBJ2-5
d_gene: .
v_gene: TRBV5-1
len: 13
CDR3nt: TGCGCCAGCAGCGCGGGTTTACAAGAGACCCAGTACTTC
CDR3aa: CASSAGLQETQYF

abundance: .
j_gene: TRBJ1-5
d_gene: .
v_gene: TRBV15
len: 13
CDR3nt: TGTGCCACCAGCAGAGATTTGTCTCAGCCCCAGCATTTT
CDR3aa: CATSRDLSQPQHF

abundance: .
j_gene: TRBJ1-2
d_gene: .
v_gene: TRBV15
len: 15
CDR3nt: TGTGCCACCAGCAGAGCCCCGGGACTAGACTATGGCTACACCTTC
CDR3aa: CATSRAPGLDYGYTF

abundance: few
j_gene: TRBJ1-2
d_gene: .
v_gene: TRBV29-1
len: 13
CDR3nt: TGCAGCGTTGAATCAGGGACTAACTATGGCTACACCTTC
CDR3aa: CSVESGTNYGYTF

abundance: .
j_gene: TRBJ1-2
d_gene: TRBD1
v_gene: TRBV27
len: 16
CDR3nt: TGTGCCAGCAGTTCCGACGGCGGCAGGGGGCGGTTCGGCTACACCTTC
CDR3aa: CASSSDGGRGRFGYTF

abundance: once
j_gene: TRBJ1-5
d_gene: TRBD1
v_gene: TRBV2
len: 16
CDR3nt: TGTGCCAGCAGTGGATACCAGGGGGCTACCAATCAGCCCCAGCATTTT
CDR3aa: CASSGYQGATNQPQHF

abundance: few
j_gene: TRBJ2-6
d_gene: .
v_gene: TRBV7-8
len: 15
CDR3nt: TGTGCGGTCGGCGGGGGCTCCGTTAGTGCCAACGTCCTGACTTTC
CDR3aa: CAVGGGSVSANVLTF

abundance: .
j_gene: TRBJ2-1
d_gene: .
v_gene: TRBV21-1
len: 15
CDR3nt: TGTGCCAGCAGCCAGCGGGTGCCTTATGTAAGTGAGCAGTTCTTC
CDR3aa: CASSQRVPYVSEQFF

abundance: .
j_gene: TRBJ1-5
d_gene: TRBD1
v_gene: TRBV2
len: 13
CDR3nt: TGTGCCAGCCGGGGACAGTTCAATCAGCCCCAGCATTTT
CDR3aa: CASRGQFNQPQHF

abundance: .
j_gene: TRBJ1-1
d_gene: .
v_gene: TRBV7-9
len: 14
CDR3nt: TGTGCCAGCAGCACCGGGAGCATGAACACTGAAGCTTTCTTT
CDR3aa: CASSTGSMNTEAFF

abundance: .
j_gene: TRBJ2-7
d_gene: .
v_gene: TRBV19
len: 14
CDR3nt: TGTGCCAGCCGGAGGGACGGGACCTTATACGAGCAGTACTTC
CDR3aa: CASRRDGTLYEQYF

abundance: .
j_gene: TRBJ2-1
d_gene: .
v_gene: TRBV10-3
len: 12
CDR3nt: TGTGCCAGCTCGACAGGAGGCGATGAGCAGTTCTTC
CDR3aa: CASSTGGDEQFF

abundance: few
j_gene: TRBJ1-5
d_gene: TRBD1
v_gene: TRBV5-6
len: 15
CDR3nt: TGTGCCAGCAGCTTGGCGGCAGGGACAGGTCAGCCCCAGCATTTT
CDR3aa: CASSLAAGTGQPQHF

abundance: .
j_gene: TRBJ1-2
d_gene: TRBD1
v_gene: TRBV3-1/TRBV3-2
len: 19
CDR3nt: TGTGCCAGCAGCCAAGAGGGTTGGGGGACAGGGGGATTCGCCTATGGCTACACCTTC
CDR3aa: CASSQEGWGTGGFAYGYTF

abundance: once
j_gene: TRBJ1-1
d_gene: .
v_gene: TRBV7-9
len: 12
CDR3nt: TGTGCCAGCAGCTTAGATCTGGGGGCGGCTTTCTTT
CDR3aa: CASSLDLGAAFF

abundance: .
j_gene: TRBJ1-2
d_gene: .
v_gene: TRBV6-2/TRBV6-3
len: 16
CDR3nt: TGTGCCAGCAGTTACCCACTTGAAGGAGGGAGCTATGGCTACACCTTC
CDR3aa: CASSYPLEGGSYGYTF

abundance: .
j_gene: TRBJ1-5
d_gene: .
v_gene: TRBV28
len: 16
CDR3nt: TGTGCCAGCAGGATATACAGGGTGGGAACCAATCAGCCCCAGCATTTT
CDR3aa: CASRIYRVGTNQPQHF

abundance: once
j_gene: TRBJ1-2
d_gene: .
v_gene: TRBV6-2/TRBV6-3
len: 13
CDR3nt: TGTGCCAGCAGTTGGCAGGGCTACTATGGCTACACCTTC
CDR3aa: CASSWQGYYGYTF

abundance: .
j_gene: TRBJ1-2
d_gene: TRBD1
v_gene: TRBV29-1
len: 13
CDR3nt: TGCAGCGTAAGGACAGGGGTTACGCGTGGCTACACCTTC
CDR3aa: CSVRTGVTRGYTF

abundance: .
j_gene: TRBJ1-1
d_gene: TRBD1
v_gene: TRBV6-2/TRBV6-3
len: 14
CDR3nt: TGTGCCAGCAGTTATCACGACAGGGGCACTGAAGCTTTCTTT
CDR3aa: CASSYHDRGTEAFF

abundance: .
j_gene: TRBJ1-2
d_gene: TRBD1
v_gene: TRBV3-1/TRBV3-2
len: 14
CDR3nt: TGTGCCAGCAGCCTAGGGACAGATAACTATGGCTACACCTTC
CDR3aa: CASSLGTDNYGYTF

abundance: .
j_gene: TRBJ2-7
d_gene: .
v_gene: TRBV20-1
len: 11
CDR3nt: TGCAGTGCTGTGGTAGGGGCCGAGCAGTACTTC
CDR3aa: CSAVVGAEQYF

abundance: .
j_gene: TRBJ2-5
d_gene: TRBD2
v_gene: TRBV5-1
len: 16
CDR3nt: TGCGCCAGCCATGGGGGGACTAGCTTGAGGCAAGAGACCCAGTACTTC
CDR3aa: CASHGGTSLRQETQYF

abundance: .
j_gene: TRBJ1-4
d_gene: .
v_gene: TRBV10-3
len: 15
CDR3nt: TGTGCCATCAGTGCTTCGGGAGGGACTAATGAAAAACTGTTTTTT
CDR3aa: CAISASGGTNEKLFF

abundance: .
j_gene: TRBJ1-2
d_gene: TRBD1
v_gene: TRBV6-6
len: 16
CDR3nt: TGTGCCAGCAGTTACCCTTCGACAGGGGGACTCTATGGCTACACCTTC
CDR3aa: CASSYPSTGGLYGYTF

abundance: .
j_gene: TRBJ2-5
d_gene: .
v_gene: TRBV21-1
len: 13
CDR3nt: TGTGCCAGCAGCAGAAATGGTAAAGAGACCCAGTACTTC
CDR3aa: CASSRNGKETQYF

abundance: once
j_gene: TRBJ1-3
d_gene: .
v_gene: TRBV6-1
len: 15
CDR3nt: TGTGCCAGCAGTGAGAGCATCCCCCCTGGAAACACCATATATTTT
CDR3aa: CASSESIPPGNTIYF

abundance: .
j_gene: TRBJ2-2
d_gene: .
v_gene: TRBV4-1
len: 16
CDR3nt: TGCGCCAGCAGCCAAGAAGGAGGTCGGAACACCGGGGAGCTGTTTTTT
CDR3aa: CASSQEGGRNTGELFF

abundance: .
j_gene: TRBJ2-3
d_gene: .
v_gene: TRBV4-3
len: 13
CDR3nt: TGCGCCAGCAGCCTCTACATGACAGATACGCAGTATTTT
CDR3aa: CASSLYMTDTQYF

abundance: .
j_gene: TRBJ1-6
d_gene: .
v_gene: TRBV10-3
len: 16
CDR3nt: TGTGCCATCAGTGAGCTCCCCCCCAAGGGCAATTCACCCCTCCACTTT
CDR3aa: CAISELPPKGNSPLHF

abundance: .
j_gene: TRBJ2-7
d_gene: .
v_gene: TRBV21-1
len: 12
CDR3nt: TGTGCCAGCAGCAATTACGGCTACGAGCAGTACTTC
CDR3aa: CASSNYGYEQYF

abundance: .
j_gene: TRBJ1-5
d_gene: .
v_gene: TRBV6-5
len: 13
CDR3nt: TGTGCCAGCAGTCCTGCCCTGAATCAGCCCCAGCATTTT
CDR3aa: CASSPALNQPQHF

abundance: .
j_gene: TRBJ1-6
d_gene: .
v_gene: TRBV7-3
len: 14
CDR3nt: TGTGCCAGCAGCCTCGGGACGTGGAATTCACCCCTCCACTTT
CDR3aa: CASSLGTWNSPLHF

abundance: .
j_gene: TRBJ2-1
d_gene: .
v_gene: TRBV6-2/TRBV6-3
len: 16
CDR3nt: TGTGCCAGCAGTTACAGGGGGGGCGAACCTTACAATGAGCAGTTCTTC
CDR3aa: CASSYRGGEPYNEQFF

abundance: .
j_gene: TRBJ2-5
d_gene: TRBD2
v_gene: TRBV2
len: 14
CDR3nt: TGTGCCAGCAACCCGGGGAGGGGACAAGAGACCCAGTACTTC
CDR3aa: CASNPGRGQETQYF

abundance: .
j_gene: TRBJ1-6
d_gene: .
v_gene: TRBV6-4
len: 14
CDR3nt: TGTGCCAGCAGTGACGGACAAGATGCTTCACCCCTCCACTTT
CDR3aa: CASSDGQDASPLHF

abundance: .
j_gene: TRBJ1-1
d_gene: .
v_gene: TRBV12-3/TRBV12-4
len: 13
CDR3nt: TGTGCCAGCAGTAAAGGTGGGGTTACTGAAGCTTTCTTT
CDR3aa: CASSKGGVTEAFF

abundance: medium-sized
j_gene: TRBJ1-4
d_gene: .
v_gene: TRBV5-5
len: 16
CDR3nt: TGTGCCAGCAGCTTACCTAAGGGTAGTTTTAATGAAAAACTGTTTTTT
CDR3aa: CASSLPKGSFNEKLFF

abundance: .
j_gene: TRBJ2-1
d_gene: TRBD2
v_gene: TRBV7-3
len: 16
CDR3nt: TGTGCCAGCAGCTTAAACGGCGGGGGTTCCTACAATGAGCAGTTCTTC
CDR3aa: CASSLNGGGSYNEQFF

abundance: .
j_gene: TRBJ2-1
d_gene: TRBD2
v_gene: TRBV20-1
len: 19
CDR3nt: TGCAGTGCTAGTTCTCTTGGGGCTAGCGGGGTCCTCTCCTACAATGAGCAGTTCTTC
CDR3aa: CSASSLGASGVLSYNEQFF

abundance: few
j_gene: TRBJ1-2
d_gene: .
v_gene: TRBV27
len: 15
CDR3nt: TGTGCCAGCAGTTCCGCCCCGACGCCCTACTATGGCTACACCTTC
CDR3aa: CASSSAPTPYYGYTF

abundance: .
j_gene: TRBJ1-1
d_gene: .
v_gene: TRBV2
len: 11
CDR3nt: TGTGCCAGCAGTGTCCGAACTGAAGCTTTCTTT
CDR3aa: CASSVRTEAFF

abundance: .
j_gene: TRBJ1-2
d_gene: .
v_gene: TRBV6-5
len: 14
CDR3nt: TGTGCCAGCAGTCCTAGCGGGGGGCAAGGCGGCTACACCTTC
CDR3aa: CASSPSGGQGGYTF

abundance: .
j_gene: TRBJ2-5
d_gene: TRBD2
v_gene: TRBV7-9
len: 18
CDR3nt: TGTGCCAGCAGCCCTCCCATGGGGAGCGGGGGGGCCTGGGAGACCCAGTACTTC
CDR3aa: CASSPPMGSGGAWETQYF